The 11 T cell receptor beta chains below were found in one sample sequenced in a study of radiation and T cells in renal cell carcinoma. Time point indicated: blood 4 weeks post-SBRT, at nephrectomy. This sample's treatment: 15 Gy SBRT to primary tumor, nephrectomy 4 weeks later. Libraries were prepared by immunoSEQ multiplex PCR; TCRdb keeps only in-frame clonotypes and omits some of them. The top ten hold about 25% of the sample, which has 40,000 to 50,000 clones, roughly four fifths seen once. The sequences come from blood, collected from a patient whose treatment included radiotherapy and nephrectomy. These receptor sequences come from an older woman with renal cell carcinoma.

The chain uses TRBV7-6 and TRBJ2-2; maybe TRBD1 (5 bases). The germline V and J ends were trimmed by 6 bases and 5 bases, with 7 bases remaining between them. The CDR3 length is 12 residues. Germline-derived CDR1 and CDR2 are SGHVS and FNYEAQ. CDR3 bases: TGTGCCAGCAGACCAGGGACCGGGGAGCTGTTTTTT. The encoded protein is CASRPGTGELFF.

The chain recombines TRBV4-1 with TRBJ2-3; tentative D call: TRBD1 (6 bases). V was shortened by 4 bases and J by 2 bases, with 16 bases between the two germline ends. Per germline, CDR1 MGHRA and CDR2 YSYEKL. This CDR3 comprises 16 residues. The CDR3 DNA is TGCGCCAGCAGCCCGGGACCCGACAGGTACACAGATACGCAGTATTTT. This gives the protein CASSPGPDRYTDTQYF.

Only a few counts were recorded for this clone. The chain has TRBV15 and TRBJ1-5, with D possibly being TRBD1 (6 bases). CDR1 LNHNV and CDR2 YYDKDF come from the germline V gene (reference sequence). V shed 0 bases and J shed 0 bases, with 18 bases lying between them. The CDR3 is made up of 19 amino acids. As DNA, the CDR3 is TGTGCCACCAGCAGAGATTGGTGGGCAGGGGACTATAGCAATCAGCCCCAGCATTTT. This gives the protein CATSRDWWAGDYSNQPQHF.

This clone was detected only once. This chain uses TRBV25-1 with TRBJ2-6; D call uncertain. V was clipped by 3 bases and J by 0 bases, with 9 bases between them. The CDR3 consists of 16 residues. Germline V gene data show CDR1 as MGHDK and CDR2 as SYGVNS. CDR3 protein: CASSDRWDSGANVLTF. CDR3 sequence (DNA): TGTGCCAGCAGTGATCGTTGGGACTCTGGGGCCAACGTCCTGACTTTC.

The rearrangement links TRBV7-8 to TRBJ2-1; D might be TRBD2 (5 bases). CDR3 length: 15 residues. V lost 4 bases and J 6 bases, leaving 16 bases between the germline ends. The V gene's germline CDR1 is SGHVS and CDR2 FQNEAQ. The CDR3 sequence is CASSYTGILRNEQFF. The CDR3 nucleotides read TGTGCCAGCAGCTACACCGGGATACTACGCAATGAGCAGTTCTTC. Based on the CDR3 plus reference TRBV7-8 and TRBJ2-1, the full variable domain is GAGVSQSPRYKVAKRGQDVALRCDPISGHVSLFWYQQALGQGPEFLTYFQNEAQLDKSGLPSDRFFAERPEGSVSTLKIQRTQQEDSAVYLCASSYTGILRNEQFFGPGTRLTVL.

The V call is TRBV19, the J call TRBJ2-1; 11 positions agree with TRBD2. The CDR3 has 16 amino acids. Germline loops: CDR1 LNHDA, CDR2 SQIVND (reference sequence). V trimming: 3 bases; J trimming: 3 bases; junction bases outside the gene matches: 4. CDR3 bases: TGTGCCAGTAGTATCGCGGGGACTAGCGGCTACAATGAGCAGTTCTTC. Its translation: CASSIAGTSGYNEQFF.

The chain joins TRBV7-9 to TRBJ1-2, with 9 bases lining up with TRBD1. V lost 4 bases to trimming and J lost 5 bases; unmatched junction nucleotides: 17. The length of the CDR3 is 18 residues. Germline V gives CDR1 SEHNR, CDR2 FQNEAQ (reference sequence). CDR3 DNA: TGTGCCAGCAGCTCCACCCCGGGACAGGGACCCGTCCGGTATGGCTACACCTTC. Protein: CASSSTPGQGPVRYGYTF.

The gene calls are TRBV6-5 and TRBJ1-6; D is undetermined. CDR3 length: 14 amino acids. Germline V gene sequence: CDR1 MNHEY, CDR2 SVGAGI. V gave up 4 bases and J gave up 5 bases, with 9 bases separating them. The CDR3 here is CASSFQNHNSPLHF. CDR3 coding DNA: TGTGCCAGCAGTTTTCAGAACCATAATTCACCCCTCCACTTT.

The chain joins TRBV5-4 to TRBJ2-3; 11 bases match TRBD2. The V and J ends lost 1 base and 7 bases, in that order; junction bases with no gene match: 5. This CDR3 has 15 amino acids. Germline CDR1 reads SGHNT; CDR2 reads YYREEE (reference sequence). The CDR3 reads CASSLTSGGQHTQYF. As DNA, the CDR3 is TGTGCCAGCAGCTTGACTAGCGGGGGCCAGCATACGCAGTATTTT.

The rearrangement links TRBV6-5 to TRBJ2-7, with D maybe TRBD2 (6 bases). CDR1 is MNHEY, CDR2 SVGAGI, per germline. The CDR3 spans 15 residues. The V end was cut by 4 bases, the J end by 2 bases, with 15 bases between. CDR3 amino acids: CASSSPVGGTYEQYF. In DNA form, the CDR3 reads TGTGCCAGCAGTTCCCCTGTTGGGGGGACCTACGAGCAGTACTTC.

The chain combines TRBV4-1 with TRBJ1-3; the D is unclear. Germline V CDR1 and CDR2: MGHRA, YSYEKL. V lost 1 base to trimming and J lost 0 bases, with 13 bases between them. This CDR3 has 17 residues. The CDR3 loop reads CASSQAHEDLSGNTIYF. CDR3 DNA: TGCGCCAGCAGCCAAGCCCATGAGGACCTCTCTGGAAACACCATATATTTT.